A selection of T cell receptor beta chains follows, all from one sample in a study of OX40 agonist ivuxolimab in advanced cancers. The repertoire was sequenced with immunoSEQ multiplex PCR; TCRdb's copy has only in-frame clones and lacks some. Of about 110,000 clones listed, approximately 90% are singletons. Here the sequenced sample was CD4+ or CD8+ T cells sorted from blood, taken in a trial of the OX40 agonist ivuxolimab. The origin of the receptors is an adult with an advanced solid tumor such as melanoma, head and neck, liver or kidney cancer. Both conserved end residues are part of each CDR3. Fields, in order: CDR3 protein, CDR3 DNA, clone size, J gene, D gene, CDR3 length, V gene. The D gene is left open where the match is weak. Clone size is not always given. Where it is, it says once, few, many or a class for expanded clones.

CDR3: CSVVERGGEKLFF
DNA: TGCAGCGTTGTGGAACGAGGCGGCGAAAAACTGTTTTTT
size: .
J: TRBJ1-4
D: .
length: 13
V: TRBV29-1

CDR3: CASSLGVARIGNTIYF
DNA: TGTGCCAGCAGCTTAGGGGTTGCGCGGATAGGAAACACCATATATTTT
size: .
J: TRBJ1-3
D: .
length: 16
V: TRBV11-2

CDR3: CASRSVGSYNEQFF
DNA: TGTGCCAGCAGGTCAGTTGGATCCTACAATGAGCAGTTCTTC
size: .
J: TRBJ2-1
D: .
length: 14
V: TRBV6-5

CDR3: CASSRGGHLNTEAFF
DNA: TGTGCCAGTAGTAGGGGGGGACACTTGAACACTGAAGCTTTCTTT
size: .
J: TRBJ1-1
D: .
length: 15
V: TRBV19

CDR3: CASSSSSGANTDTQYF
DNA: TGTGCCAGCAGCTCATCCTCGGGGGCCAACACAGATACGCAGTATTTT
size: .
J: TRBJ2-3
D: .
length: 16
V: TRBV7-9

CDR3: CASSVDETDYQPQHF
DNA: TGTGCCAGCAGCGTAGATGAGACAGATTATCAGCCCCAGCATTTT
size: .
J: TRBJ1-5
D: .
length: 15
V: TRBV9

CDR3: CAWSSQGGNQPQHF
DNA: TGTGCCTGGAGCAGCCAGGGGGGCAATCAGCCCCAGCATTTT
size: .
J: TRBJ1-5
D: TRBD1
length: 14
V: TRBV30

CDR3: CASSLVPGGLTGELFF
DNA: TGTGCCAGCAGCTTAGTTCCAGGGGGCTTGACCGGGGAGCTGTTTTTT
size: .
J: TRBJ2-2
D: TRBD1
length: 16
V: TRBV7-8

CDR3: CASSESSGIPPGANVLTF
DNA: TGCGCCAGCAGTGAGTCGTCAGGGATTCCCCCTGGGGCCAACGTCCTGACTTTC
size: .
J: TRBJ2-6
D: .
length: 18
V: TRBV10-2

CDR3: CASSDRQASVTDTQYF
DNA: TGCGCCAGCAGTGATCGGCAGGCCTCAGTCACAGATACGCAGTATTTT
size: .
J: TRBJ2-3
D: .
length: 16
V: TRBV10-1

CDR3: CASSEVQGARNEQYF
DNA: TGTGCCAGCAGTGAAGTGCAGGGGGCGAGAAACGAGCAGTACTTC
size: few
J: TRBJ2-7
D: TRBD1
length: 15
V: TRBV6-1

CDR3: CASSQTGTEAFF
DNA: TGTGCCAGCAGCCAGACTGGGACTGAAGCTTTCTTT
size: .
J: TRBJ1-1
D: .
length: 12
V: TRBV14

CDR3: CASSQTRLGTDNQPQHF
DNA: TGTGCCAGCAGCCAAACACGTCTAGGGACGGACAATCAGCCCCAGCATTTT
size: .
J: TRBJ1-5
D: .
length: 17
V: TRBV16

CDR3: CALLPQLNTGELFF
DNA: TGTGCCCTCCTCCCCCAGCTGAACACCGGGGAGCTGTTTTTT
size: .
J: TRBJ2-2
D: .
length: 14
V: TRBV6-1

CDR3: CAWSVRPNEKLFF
DNA: TGTGCCTGGAGTGTACGCCCGAATGAAAAACTGTTTTTT
size: .
J: TRBJ1-4
D: .
length: 13
V: TRBV30

CDR3: CASSPLIFSGGGRNEQFF
DNA: TGTGCCAGCAGCCCCCTTATCTTTAGTGGGGGGGGCCGAAATGAGCAGTTCTTC
size: once
J: TRBJ2-1
D: .
length: 18
V: TRBV5-6

CDR3: CASSWEGPRGNEQFF
DNA: TGTGCCAGCAGCTGGGAGGGGCCTAGGGGGAATGAGCAGTTCTTC
size: .
J: TRBJ2-1
D: .
length: 15
V: TRBV7-6

CDR3: CASSGRGWGRNEQFF
DNA: TGCGCCAGCAGTGGCCGGGGATGGGGCCGGAATGAGCAGTTCTTC
size: .
J: TRBJ2-1
D: .
length: 15
V: TRBV10-2

CDR3: CASSYRTGINEQYF
DNA: TGTGCCAGCAGTTACCGGACAGGGATTAACGAGCAGTACTTC
size: .
J: TRBJ2-7
D: TRBD1
length: 14
V: TRBV6-5

CDR3: CASSIDIGTGTYEQYF
DNA: TGTGCCAGTAGTATAGATATTGGGACAGGGACCTACGAGCAGTACTTC
size: few
J: TRBJ2-7
D: TRBD1
length: 16
V: TRBV19

CDR3: CASTVKGGGELFF
DNA: TGTGCCAGCACCGTCAAAGGGGGCGGGGAGCTGTTTTTT
size: .
J: TRBJ2-2
D: .
length: 13
V: TRBV7-6

CDR3: CASERDSNQPQHF
DNA: TGTGCCAGCGAGAGGGATAGCAATCAGCCCCAGCATTTT
size: .
J: TRBJ1-5
D: .
length: 13
V: TRBV6-1

CDR3: CAWSGASGKAYEQYF
DNA: TGTGCCTGGAGCGGGGCGAGCGGTAAAGCCTACGAGCAGTACTTC
size: .
J: TRBJ2-7
D: .
length: 15
V: TRBV30

CDR3: CASSAAGTSVYNEQFF
DNA: TGTGCCAGCAGCGCAGCCGGGACTAGCGTCTACAATGAGCAGTTCTTC
size: few
J: TRBJ2-1
D: TRBD2
length: 16
V: TRBV7-8

CDR3: CASSKGQDQPQHF
DNA: TGCGCCAGCAGCAAAGGACAGGATCAGCCCCAGCATTTT
size: few
J: TRBJ1-5
D: TRBD1
length: 13
V: TRBV5-1

CDR3: CASARFRGDTQYF
DNA: TGTGCTAGTGCCCGATTCCGGGGAGATACGCAGTATTTT
size: .
J: TRBJ2-3
D: .
length: 13
V: TRBV12-5

CDR3: CASSPREFQETQYF
DNA: TGTGCCAGCTCACCCAGAGAGTTCCAAGAGACCCAGTACTTC
size: .
J: TRBJ2-5
D: .
length: 14
V: TRBV18

CDR3: CASSVRGTDEKLFF
DNA: TGTGCCAGCAGCGTACGGGGGACAGATGAAAAACTGTTTTTT
size: .
J: TRBJ1-4
D: TRBD1
length: 14
V: TRBV9

CDR3: CASSGGNIQYF
DNA: TGTGCCAGTAGTGGGGGGAACATTCAGTACTTC
size: .
J: TRBJ2-4
D: .
length: 11
V: TRBV19

CDR3: CASSQIYEQYF
DNA: TGTGCCAGCAGCCAAATCTACGAGCAGTACTTC
size: .
J: TRBJ2-7
D: .
length: 11
V: TRBV6-5

CDR3: CASSLGQQETQYF
DNA: TGCGCCAGCAGCTTGGGACAGCAAGAGACCCAGTACTTC
size: .
J: TRBJ2-5
D: .
length: 13
V: TRBV5-1

CDR3: CASSISNTDEQYF
DNA: TGTGCCAGTAGTATCTCCAACACGGACGAGCAGTACTTC
size: few
J: TRBJ2-7
D: .
length: 13
V: TRBV19

CDR3: CASHREGGSYEQYF
DNA: TGTGCCAGCCACAGGGAGGGCGGCTCCTACGAGCAGTACTTC
size: .
J: TRBJ2-7
D: .
length: 14
V: TRBV6-1

CDR3: CASSGLSGANVLTF
DNA: TGTGCCAGCAGCGGGTTATCTGGGGCCAACGTCCTGACTTTC
size: .
J: TRBJ2-6
D: .
length: 14
V: TRBV2

CDR3: CASTGPFGVGTDTQYF
DNA: TGTGCCAGCACCGGACCGTTCGGGGTTGGCACAGATACGCAGTATTTT
size: .
J: TRBJ2-3
D: .
length: 16
V: TRBV25-1

CDR3: CASRGETDTQYF
DNA: TGTGCCTCCCGGGGGGAGACAGATACGCAGTATTTT
size: .
J: TRBJ2-3
D: TRBD2
length: 12
V: TRBV6-6

CDR3: CAISAQGRYSTDTQYF
DNA: TGTGCCATCAGTGCCCAGGGGCGGTATAGCACAGATACGCAGTATTTT
size: .
J: TRBJ2-3
D: .
length: 16
V: TRBV10-3

CDR3: CASSDRGEGETQYF
DNA: TGTGCCAGCAGCGATCGGGGAGAGGGAGAGACCCAGTACTTC
size: .
J: TRBJ2-5
D: .
length: 14
V: TRBV13

CDR3: CASSLTLSGGTETQYF
DNA: TGTGCCAGCAGCCTAACTCTTAGCGGGGGGACGGAGACCCAGTACTTC
size: few
J: TRBJ2-5
D: TRBD2
length: 16
V: TRBV7-6

CDR3: CASSPRLAGEETQYF
DNA: TGTGCCAGCAGCCCCCGACTAGCGGGAGAAGAGACCCAGTACTTC
size: .
J: TRBJ2-5
D: TRBD2
length: 15
V: TRBV7-8

CDR3: CASSQNSNTEAFF
DNA: TGCGCCAGCAGTCAAAACTCGAACACTGAAGCTTTCTTT
size: .
J: TRBJ1-1
D: .
length: 13
V: TRBV5-1

CDR3: CASKLEGATEAFF
DNA: TGTGCCAGCAAGCTGGAGGGGGCCACTGAAGCTTTCTTT
size: few
J: TRBJ1-1
D: TRBD1
length: 13
V: TRBV2

CDR3: CASSQSGSGNTIYF
DNA: TGTGCCAGCAGCCAATCGGGATCCGGAAACACCATATATTTT
size: .
J: TRBJ1-3
D: .
length: 14
V: TRBV14

CDR3: CASSPTGPPQETQYF
DNA: TGCGCCAGCAGCCCGACAGGGCCACCGCAAGAGACCCAGTACTTC
size: .
J: TRBJ2-5
D: TRBD1
length: 15
V: TRBV5-1

CDR3: CASSLVSAETTGELFF
DNA: TGTGCCAGCAGCTTAGTTTCGGCAGAAACCACCGGGGAGCTGTTTTTT
size: .
J: TRBJ2-2
D: .
length: 16
V: TRBV13

CDR3: CASTTGTAYGYTF
DNA: TGTGCCAGCACTACCGGGACAGCCTATGGCTACACCTTC
size: .
J: TRBJ1-2
D: TRBD1
length: 13
V: TRBV27

CDR3: CASSLSVPVDTQYF
DNA: TGCGCCAGCAGCCTTTCAGTACCCGTCGATACGCAGTATTTT
size: once
J: TRBJ2-3
D: .
length: 14
V: TRBV5-1

CDR3: CASSMEGDGRTIYF
DNA: TGTGCCAGCAGCATGGAGGGGGACGGTCGCACCATATATTTT
size: .
J: TRBJ1-3
D: .
length: 14
V: TRBV27

CDR3: CASNSGLFGYGYTF
DNA: TGTGCCAGCAACAGTGGCCTATTTGGCTATGGCTACACCTTC
size: .
J: TRBJ1-2
D: .
length: 14
V: TRBV6-1

CDR3: CASSITGGSTEAFF
DNA: TGTGCCAGTAGTATCACAGGTGGGTCCACTGAAGCTTTCTTT
size: .
J: TRBJ1-1
D: .
length: 14
V: TRBV19

CDR3: CASYRLAGAETYEQYF
DNA: TGCGCCAGTTATCGGCTAGCGGGGGCCGAAACCTACGAGCAGTACTTC
size: .
J: TRBJ2-7
D: TRBD2
length: 16
V: TRBV5-1

CDR3: CASSSRTGNEQFF
DNA: TGTGCCAGCAGTTCCCGGACAGGGAATGAGCAGTTCTTC
size: .
J: TRBJ2-1
D: TRBD1
length: 13
V: TRBV6-5

CDR3: CAWSGQGLAGRLQETQYF
DNA: TGTGCCTGGAGTGGACAGGGTCTGGCGGGGAGACTCCAAGAGACCCAGTACTTC
size: once
J: TRBJ2-5
D: .
length: 18
V: TRBV30

CDR3: CAISDPPGELFF
DNA: TGTGCCATCAGTGACCCCCCCGGGGAGCTGTTTTTT
size: .
J: TRBJ2-2
D: .
length: 12
V: TRBV10-3

CDR3: CAISDRANTRELFF
DNA: TGTGCCATCAGCGACAGGGCGAACACCAGGGAGCTGTTTTTT
size: .
J: TRBJ2-2
D: TRBD1
length: 14
V: TRBV10-3

CDR3: CASSTRQGVKKLFF
DNA: TGTGCCAGTAGTACACGACAGGGAGTGAAAAAACTGTTTTTT
size: once
J: TRBJ1-4
D: TRBD1
length: 14
V: TRBV19

CDR3: CASRPRGRHTEAFF
DNA: TGTGCCAGCAGGCCCAGGGGGCGGCACACTGAAGCTTTCTTT
size: .
J: TRBJ1-1
D: TRBD1
length: 14
V: TRBV7-9

CDR3: CASSFVSDSGYEQYF
DNA: TGCGCCAGCAGCTTCGTATCCGATAGCGGATACGAGCAGTACTTC
size: .
J: TRBJ2-7
D: .
length: 15
V: TRBV5-1

CDR3: CASSGGSGGQETQYF
DNA: TGTGCCAGTAGTGGAGGGTCGGGGGGGCAAGAGACCCAGTACTTC
size: .
J: TRBJ2-5
D: TRBD2
length: 15
V: TRBV19

CDR3: CAISQDRGYEQYF
DNA: TGTGCCATCAGCCAAGACAGGGGTTACGAGCAGTACTTC
size: .
J: TRBJ2-7
D: TRBD1
length: 13
V: TRBV10-3